Below are 6 T cell receptor beta chains sequenced from a single sample in a study of T cell repertoires in cytomegalovirus infection. MiXCR, run by TCRdb on the reads, gives a single entry per CDR3 protein. The table has more than 500,000 distinct CDR3 sequences, approximately 15% seen once. Sequencing was done on a sample of CD8+ T cells from PBMCs. The receptors were gathered from a human donor in good health (CMV status not recorded). Some clones in this sample may be carry-over from other donors' samples.

Ten or more counts support this clonotype. The chain uses TRBV7-3 and TRBJ2-7; the D gene could be TRBD1 or TRBD2 (5 bases each). The CDR3 runs to 15 residues. Trimming cost V 3 bases and J 0 bases, with 12 bases left between them. From germline, CDR1 is SGHTA and CDR2 FQGTGA. The DNA for the CDR3 is TGTGCCAGCAGCTTTTTAAAGGGACCCTCCTACGAGCAGTACTTC. Translation gives CASSFLKGPSYEQYF.

This clonotype was seen repeatedly, ten times or more. The rearrangement links TRBV7-6 to TRBJ2-3, with 9 nucleotides matching TRBD1. The germline gives CDR1 SGHVS, CDR2 FNYEAQ. CDR3 length: 14 amino acids. V was pared by 6 bases and J by 2 bases, with 3 bases of the junction left unmatched. The CDR3 spells CASSWTGDTDTQYF. The CDR3 region has the DNA TGTGCCAGCAGTTGGACAGGGGACACAGATACGCAGTATTTT.

This rearrangement joins TRBV5-1 to TRBJ1-1; D not resolved. The germline CDR1 and CDR2 sequences are SGHRS and YFSETQ. The CDR3 totals 15 residues. Trimming removed 1 base from V and 0 bases from J, with 10 bases in between. The CDR3 region has the DNA TGCGCCAGCAGCTTGTTCTCACCTGTGAACACTGAAGCTTTCTTT. Its translation: CASSLFSPVNTEAFF.

The chain links TRBV11-2 to TRBJ2-5; D remains unclear. CDR1 is SGHAT, CDR2 FQNNGV, per germline. The V gene lost 1 base and the J gene lost 2 bases, with 11 bases spanning the gap. The CDR3 extends over 15 amino acids. This chain's CDR3 is CASSLVMAEQETQYF. CDR3 in DNA: TGTGCCAGCAGCTTAGTAATGGCAGAACAAGAGACCCAGTACTTC.

The V gene is TRBV9, the J gene TRBJ2-1, with TRBD2 matching over 15 bases. Germline V gene sequence: CDR1 SGDLS, CDR2 YYNGEE. CDR3 length equals 17 residues. The trim removed 6 bases at V and 0 bases at J, leaving 4 bases unmatched. CDR3 amino acids: CASTGTSGRSSYNEQFF. The CDR3 DNA follows: TGTGCCAGCACCGGGACTAGCGGGAGGAGCTCCTACAATGAGCAGTTCTTC.

This clonotype was found many times. The rearrangement joins TRBV7-8 to TRBJ2-3; D remains ambiguous. Looked up from germline, CDR1 is SGHVS and CDR2 is FQNEAQ. The CDR3 is 17 amino acids. The V end lost 5 bases, the J end lost 5 bases, and 23 bases lay between the germline ends. The CDR3 loop is CASSVGSAEAHGDTQYF. CDR3 nucleotides: TGTGCCAGCAGCGTAGGTAGTGCCGAGGCACACGGAGATACGCAGTATTTT. The complete variable domain, with remaining parts taken from reference TRBV7-8 and TRBJ2-3, reads GAGVSQSPRYKVAKRGQDVALRCDPISGHVSLFWYQQALGQGPEFLTYFQNEAQLDKSGLPSDRFFAERPEGSVSTLKIQRTQQEDSAVYLCASSVGSAEAHGDTQYFGPGTRLTVL.